A single sample gave rise to the 17 T cell receptor beta chains below, sequenced in a study of CD4 T cells in relation to SARS-CoV-2 and coronaviruses. Which antigens these TCRs recognize remains unknown. CD4+ T cells from unexposed donors were obtained before the COVID-19 pandemic (2011-2018). The cells were cultured for less than twelve days before CD4+ T cells were isolated. Sequencing used immunoSEQ multiplex PCR; TCRdb keeps in-frame clones, though not all of them. The data contain approximately 20,000 clones, 74% of them singletons. Input material: CD4+ T cells from PBMCs, cultured in vitro. The receptors come from a human donor in good health.

V and J are TRBV6-5 and TRBJ2-7, with 14 positions matching TRBD2. Germline assignment: CDR1 MNHEY and CDR2 SVGAGI. CDR3 length: 14 amino acids. V lost 8 bases to trimming and J lost 2 bases; unmatched junction nucleotides: 2. The CDR3: CASGTSGGTYEQYF. CDR3 in DNA: TGTGCCAGCGGGACTAGCGGGGGTACCTACGAGCAGTACTTC.

This rearrangement joins TRBV19 to TRBJ2-5; D not certain. The V end lost 5 bases, the J end lost 1 base, and 17 bases lay between the germline ends. The CDR3 is made up of 16 amino acids. Germline V lookup: CDR1 LNHDA, CDR2 SQIVND (reference sequence). The CDR3 DNA sequence: TGTGCCAGTAGTCCCTCAACATCCCCGCTCCAAGAGACCCAGTACTTC. This gives the protein CASSPSTSPLQETQYF. The whole variable domain, filled in from reference TRBV19 and TRBJ2-5, reads DGGITQSPKYLFRKEGQNVTLSCEQNLNHDAMYWYRQDPGQGLRLIYYSQIVNDFQKGDIAEGYSVSREKKESFPLTVTSAQKNPTAFYLCASSPSTSPLQETQYFGPGTRLLVL.

This chain uses TRBV3-1 (or the pseudogene TRBV3-2) with TRBJ2-5, with D perhaps TRBD1 (6 bases). This CDR3 comprises 13 residues. Trimming stripped 6 bases from V and 0 bases from J, with 8 bases between. Germline loops: CDR1 LGHDT, CDR2 YNNKEL (reference sequence). The CDR3 bases are TGTGCCAGCAGGGGACACCACCAAGAGACCCAGTACTTC. It is translated as CASRGHHQETQYF.

This chain uses TRBV11-1 with TRBJ2-1, with D perhaps assigned TRBD1 or TRBD2 (5 bases each). Trimming removed 2 bases from V and 2 bases from J, with 10 bases in between. The CDR3 contains 15 residues. CDR1 SGHAT and CDR2 FQDESV come from the germline V gene (reference sequence). CDR3 DNA: TGTGCCAGCAGCTTACAGGTGGGGGCCTACAATGAGCAGTTCTTC. As protein: CASSLQVGAYNEQFF.

The genes are TRBV11-2 and TRBJ2-7; 9 bases line up with TRBD2. Germline values: CDR1 SGHAT, CDR2 FQNNGV. Trimming cost V 5 bases and J 3 bases; bases outside gene matches: 8. The CDR3 contains 15 residues. The CDR3 here is CASSLASGNLYEQYF. The CDR3, as DNA: TGTGCCAGCAGCCTGGCTAGCGGGAACCTCTACGAGCAGTACTTC.

In this sample, this clone turned up a few times. The chain uses TRBV9 and TRBJ2-1; TRBD2 matches at 7 bases. V shed 2 bases, J shed 1 base, and the junction held 6 bases outside the gene matches. The germline CDR1 and CDR2 sequences are SGDLS and YYNGEE. This CDR3 comprises 16 residues. The CDR3 DNA follows: TGTGCCAGCAGCGTCAGCGGGACGTTGTCCTACAATGAGCAGTTCTTC. It specifies CASSVSGTLSYNEQFF.

The chain links TRBV30 to TRBJ2-7; perhaps TRBD2 as D (5 bases). From germline, CDR1 is GTSNPN and CDR2 SVGIG (reference sequence). V lost 2 bases and J 9 bases, leaving 14 bases between the germline ends. CDR3 length: 12 amino acids. The CDR3 sequence: CAWSPLPGWQYF. The DNA of the CDR3 is TGTGCCTGGAGTCCCCTTCCGGGGTGGCAGTACTTC.

This clone occurred once. The CDR3 DNA reads TGTGCCAGCAGCCCGCCGGGACTAGAAGCAGGTGAGCAGTTCTTC. Its protein is CASSPPGLEAGEQFF. The rearrangement joins TRBV7-9 to TRBJ2-1; 8 nucleotides align to TRBD2. The length of the CDR3 is 15 residues. Trimming took 5 bases from V and 9 from J; bases not matched to a gene: 12. Germline CDR1 is SEHNR and CDR2 is FQNEAQ (reference sequence). Full variable domain (outside the CDR3, taken from reference TRBV7-9 and TRBJ2-1): DTGVSQNPRHKITKRGQNVTFRCDPISEHNRLYWYRQTLGQGPEFLTYFQNEAQLEKSRLLSDRFSAERPKGSFSTLEIQRTEQGDSAMYLCASSPPGLEAGEQFFGPGTRLTVL.

J is TRBJ2-7 and V is TRBV29-1, with D perhaps matching TRBD1 or TRBD2 (5 bases each). V gave up 3 bases and J gave up 2 bases, with 14 bases separating them. The CDR3 has 14 residues. Per germline, CDR1 SQVTM and CDR2 ANQGSEA. CDR3 in DNA: TGCAGCGTTGAGGGACCTTATGGGGCCTACGAGCAGTACTTC. Translation: CSVEGPYGAYEQYF.

This clone turned up a few times. The chain joins TRBV3-1 (or the pseudogene TRBV3-2) to TRBJ2-7; D is ambiguous. The CDR3 length is 14 residues. V shed 0 bases and J shed 1 base, with 7 bases lying between them. The germline V gene has CDR1 LGHDT and CDR2 YNNKEL (reference sequence). The CDR3 DNA is TGTGCCAGCAGCCAAGAAGCAGTTTCCTACGAGCAGTACTTC. It specifies CASSQEAVSYEQYF.

The rearrangement uses TRBV5-1 and TRBJ2-1, with 13 bases matching TRBD2. CDR3 length equals 17 residues. CDR1 is SGHRS, CDR2 YFSETQ, per germline. J lost 1 base, V lost 4 bases, and 5 bases had no gene match. The CDR3 region is CASSMGLAGYSYNEQFF. As DNA, the CDR3 is TGCGCCAGCAGCATGGGACTAGCGGGATATTCCTACAATGAGCAGTTCTTC.

The chain is built from TRBV7-8 and TRBJ1-4, with D perhaps TRBD1 (6 bases). The V gene lost 3 bases and the J gene lost 2 bases, with 10 bases spanning the gap. CDR1 is SGHVS and CDR2 is FQNEAQ in the germline V gene. CDR3 length equals 15 residues. The chain's CDR3 is CASSFGGATNEKLFF. CDR3 nucleotides: TGTGCCAGCAGCTTTGGGGGGGCCACTAATGAAAAACTGTTTTTT.

In its sample, this clone was seen once. The rearrangement joins TRBV4-2 to TRBJ2-5, with 7 positions matching TRBD2. J gave up 4 bases and V 1 base, and 6 bases lay outside the gene matches. Looked up from germline, CDR1 is LGHNA and CDR2 is YNFKEQ. The CDR3 runs 15 residues. The CDR3 nucleotides read TGTGCCAGCAGCCAAGGCGCGGGAGCCGGAGAGACCCAGTACTTC. It yields the protein CASSQGAGAGETQYF.

The chain is built from TRBV7-3 and TRBJ1-3; possibly TRBD1 for D (5 bases). Germline lookup yields CDR1 SGHTA and CDR2 FQGTGA. The CDR3 spans 15 residues. V was trimmed by 2 bases and J by 0 bases, leaving 8 bases between them. The CDR3 DNA reads TGTGCCAGCAGCTTAGAGGGGTTCTCTGGAAACACCATATATTTT. Translation: CASSLEGFSGNTIYF.

The V and J genes are TRBV29-1 and TRBJ1-1; D call uncertain. Germline V CDR1 and CDR2: SQVTM, ANQGSEA. Trimming removed 4 bases from V and 0 bases from J, with 9 bases in between. There are 13 residues in the CDR3. CDR3 sequence reads: CSVVYRLNTEAFF. The CDR3 DNA sequence: TGCAGCGTTGTATACCGATTGAACACTGAAGCTTTCTTT.

The J gene is TRBJ1-2, the V gene TRBV28; D possibly corresponds to TRBD1 (5 bases). The V gene's germline CDR1 is MDHEN and CDR2 SYDVKM. Trimming removed 1 base from V and 5 bases from J, with 8 bases in between. The CDR3 length is 13 residues. The DNA for the CDR3 is TGTGCCAGCAGTTTATCGGGGGGTTATGGCTACACCTTC. Protein sequence: CASSLSGGYGYTF.

The genes are TRBV5-1 and TRBJ1-4; TRBD1 matches 7 bases. Per germline, CDR1 SGHRS and CDR2 YFSETQ. J lost 0 bases, V lost 4 bases, and 3 bases had no gene match. CDR3 length: 15 amino acids. The CDR3 loop reads CASSEQGSTNEKLFF. DNA of the CDR3: TGCGCCAGCAGCGAACAGGGGTCAACTAATGAAAAACTGTTTTTT.